A selection of T cell receptor beta chains follows, all from one sample in a study of T cells in Graves' hyperthyroidism and ophthalmopathy. Using its own MiXCR run on the multiplex PCR reads, TCRdb lists one record per CDR3 protein. The top ten hold approximately 6.2% of the sample, which has roughly 38,000 distinct CDR3 sequences, approximately 50% seen once. The sequenced sample consisted of blood. These receptors were obtained from a woman in her forties or fifties with Graves' hyperthyroidism that later progressed to Graves' ophthalmopathy. CDR3s include the opening cysteine and the closing phenylalanine or tryptophan. Each record gives: clone size, V gene, CDR3 length, D gene, J gene, CDR3 protein, CDR3 DNA. D genes are given only for firm matches. Not every row has a clone size; where given, it reads once, few, many or a size class.

>-|TRBV19|14|-|TRBJ2-1
CASSIAGRNNEQFF
TGTGCCAGTAGTATAGCTGGTAGGAACAATGAGCAGTTCTTC
>many|TRBV3-1|16|TRBD1|TRBJ1-6
CASSQDPSGGISPLHF
TGTGCCAGCAGCCAAGATCCTTCAGGGGGGATATCACCCCTCCACTTT
>many|TRBV9|15|TRBD2|TRBJ2-7
CASSAHSGISYEQYF
TGTGCCAGCAGCGCTCATAGCGGGATTTCCTACGAGCAGTACTTC
>-|TRBV20-1|15|TRBD2|TRBJ2-7
CSARDLAGGSHEQYF
TGCAGTGCTAGAGATCTAGCGGGAGGGTCCCACGAGCAGTACTTC
>many|TRBV4-1|16|TRBD2|TRBJ2-7
CASSQVGGGSSYEQYF
TGCGCCAGCAGCCAAGTGGGGGGGGGATCCTCCTACGAGCAGTACTTC
>-|TRBV5-1|18|TRBD1|TRBJ1-1
CASSLSETGGGMNTEAFF
TGTGCCAGCAGCTTGTCGGAGACAGGGGGTGGGATGAACACTGAAGCTTTCTTT
>-|TRBV12-3/TRBV12-4|16|TRBD2|TRBJ2-2
CASSRRGGRLTGELFF
TGTGCCAGCAGCCGACGAGGCGGGAGGCTAACCGGGGAGCTGTTTTTT
>-|TRBV5-1|14|-|TRBJ1-2
CASSPSGDNYGYTF
TGCGCCAGCAGCCCTTCAGGGGACAACTATGGCTACACCTTC
>many|TRBV4-3|15|-|TRBJ2-7
CASSQEIMGQREQYF
TGCGCCAGCAGCCAAGAAATTATGGGACAACGCGAGCAGTACTTC
>many|TRBV30|15|TRBD2|TRBJ2-5
CAWRSPRAGEETQYF
TGTGCCTGGAGGAGTCCTAGGGCGGGAGAAGAGACCCAGTACTTC
>many|TRBV19|12|TRBD1|TRBJ1-1
CATRQGGTEAFF
TGTGCCACGAGACAGGGAGGCACTGAAGCTTTCTTT